The source of this T cell receptor (beta chain) is a study of blood T cell repertoires in COVID-19. Overall study: Nucleic acid was either cDNA or gDNA, and it came from T cells, B-cell-depleted T cells, or PBMCs.

Per the original data handling: Reference gene primer amplification in the assay estimated nucleated cell counts. Sequencing used immunoSEQ multiplex PCR; TCRdb keeps in-frame clones, though not all of them. Clonal size and the V and J genes are those of that table, whereas D and trimming came from the DNA. This repertoire shows under 70,000 clones, 80% to 90% found once; its top ten account for 10% to 15%. V was pared by 1 base and J by 3 bases, with 9 bases of the junction left unmatched. Germline loops: CDR1 MGHRA, CDR2 YSYEKL. The CDR3 length is 17 residues. The chain has TRBV4-1 and TRBJ2-3, with 8 bases lining up with TRBD2. This clonotype was obtained from a woman aged 80 or over with acute or convalescent COVID-19. The sequenced sample was peripheral blood. The CDR3 sequence is CASSQVVNSGVTDTQYF. CDR3 sequence (DNA): TGCGCCAGCAGCCAAGTTGTGAATAGCGGGGTAACAGATACGCAGTATTTT.